The clone carrying this TCR beta chain has only one observation. Its antigen is still unknown. The source of the sample is a study of shared clonotypes between healthy human individuals. At the level of the study: Each donor had three CD4 naive, three CD4 memory, two CD8 naive and one CD8 memory plate.

V lost 5 bases and J lost 10, with 12 bases in between. The CDR3 is 11 residues long. Per germline, CDR1 SQVTM and CDR2 ANQGSEA. Some clones are missing from TCRdb's copy, which holds only in-frame ones; the method was immunoSEQ multiplex PCR. The data contain about 580,000 clones, 95% to 98% of them seen just once; the ten biggest clones take up 0.25% to 0.35%. Study-level results: Generation probability values for non-shared clonotypes were lower than those for clonotypes shared by all four donors. Generally, naive subsets (rather than memory subsets) showed larger estimated richness. Several donors showed sharing of around 5.3% of naive CD4 clonotypes.

Naive CD8 cells comprised CD45RO-negative, CCR7-positively selected cells, excluding terminally differentiated effector memory CD45RA+ cells. The sample consisted of naive CD8+ T cells sorted from blood. The TCR sequence derives from a young man in good health. The chain links TRBV29-1 to TRBJ2-1, with TRBD1 as a possible D gene (6 bases). As DNA, the CDR3 is TGCAGCGTTTTGGGGGCTCGGGAGCAGTTCTTC. Protein product: CSVLGAREQFF.